This T cell receptor (beta chain) was obtained from a study of blood T cell repertoires in COVID-19. About the research overall: There were acute and convalescent COVID-19 samples, and they came from the United States, Italy and Spain. PBMCs, B-cell-depleted T cells, or T cells provided the cDNA or gDNA that made up the material.

Source study methods: From reference gene primer amplification, estimates of nucleated cell counts were derived. Repertoires were generated with immunoSEQ multiplex PCR, while TCRdb's copy carries only in-frame clones and drops some. V, J and clone size were drawn from that table, and D and trimming were deduced from the DNA. Of 60,000 or so clones in the sample, about nine tenths are singletons; the top ten hold 1.6%. The CDR3 runs 13 residues. Germline V gene sequence: CDR1 SEHNR, CDR2 FQNEAQ (reference sequence). The germline V and J ends were trimmed by 3 bases and 5 bases, with 11 bases remaining between them.

The origin of this receptor is a man aged 60 to 75 with acute or convalescent COVID-19. Sample: peripheral blood. This chain joins TRBV7-9 and TRBJ2-7, with D unresolved. The CDR3 sequence is CASSFVQSHEQYF. CDR3 nucleotide sequence: TGTGCCAGCAGCTTTGTCCAGTCCCACGAGCAGTACTTC.